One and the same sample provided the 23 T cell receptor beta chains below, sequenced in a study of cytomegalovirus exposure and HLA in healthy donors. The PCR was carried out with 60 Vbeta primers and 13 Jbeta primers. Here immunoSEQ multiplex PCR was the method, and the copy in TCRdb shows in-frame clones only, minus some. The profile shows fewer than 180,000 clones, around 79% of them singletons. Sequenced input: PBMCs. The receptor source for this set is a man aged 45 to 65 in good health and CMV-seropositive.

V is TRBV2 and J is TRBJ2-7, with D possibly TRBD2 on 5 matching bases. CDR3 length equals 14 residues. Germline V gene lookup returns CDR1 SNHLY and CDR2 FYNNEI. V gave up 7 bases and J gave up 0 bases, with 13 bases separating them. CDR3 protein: CASIPSRGSYEQYF. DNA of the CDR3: TGTGCCAGCATCCCGTCTCGGGGCTCCTACGAGCAGTACTTC.

The CDR3 DNA reads as TGTGCCAGCAGTACAGCGGGAGGGCCGGGGAATGAGCAGTTCTTC. The encoded protein is CASSTAGGPGNEQFF. The chain combines TRBV2 with TRBJ2-1, with 10 bases lining up with TRBD2. V lost 5 bases and J lost 7; bases outside the gene matches: 8. The CDR3 spans 15 residues. The germline gives CDR1 SNHLY, CDR2 FYNNEI. Looking up the rest from reference TRBV2 and TRBJ2-1 gives the full variable domain: EPEVTQTPSHQVTQMGQEVILRCVPISNHLYFYWYRQILGQKVEFLVSFYNNEISEKSEIFDDQFSVERPDGSNFTLKIRSTKLEDSAMYFCASSTAGGPGNEQFFGPGTRLTVL.

DNA for the CDR3: TGCGCCAGCAGCCAAGGATCATTTAGCACCCAAGAGACCCAGTACTTC. The encoded protein is CASSQGSFSTQETQYF. The chain recombines TRBV4-1 with TRBJ2-5; D gene unclear. V lost 1 base to trimming and J lost 1 base, with 13 bases between them. The CDR3 consists of 16 residues. CDR1 MGHRA and CDR2 YSYEKL come from the germline V gene.

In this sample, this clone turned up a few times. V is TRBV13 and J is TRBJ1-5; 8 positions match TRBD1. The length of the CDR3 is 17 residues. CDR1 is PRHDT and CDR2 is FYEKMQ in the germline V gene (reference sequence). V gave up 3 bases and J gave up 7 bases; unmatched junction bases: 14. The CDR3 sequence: CASSFFSAGGVDQPQHF. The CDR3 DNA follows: TGTGCCAGCAGCTTTTTTTCGGCAGGGGGCGTAGACCAGCCCCAGCATTTT.

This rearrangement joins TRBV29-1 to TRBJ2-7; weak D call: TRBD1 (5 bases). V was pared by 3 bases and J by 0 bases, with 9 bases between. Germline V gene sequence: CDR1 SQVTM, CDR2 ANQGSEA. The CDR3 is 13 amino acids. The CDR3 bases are TGCAGCGTTGACACGGACACCTCCTACGAGCAGTACTTC. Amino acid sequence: CSVDTDTSYEQYF.

The CDR3 nucleotides read TGTGCCAGCAGCTCAATTACTCCCTCCTATAATTCACCCCTCCACTTT. Translating gives CASSSITPSYNSPLHF. This chain uses TRBV28 with TRBJ1-6; D ambiguous. This CDR3 contains 16 residues. CDR1 is MDHEN, CDR2 SYDVKM, per germline. The germline V and J ends were trimmed by 6 bases and 0 bases, with 12 bases remaining between them.

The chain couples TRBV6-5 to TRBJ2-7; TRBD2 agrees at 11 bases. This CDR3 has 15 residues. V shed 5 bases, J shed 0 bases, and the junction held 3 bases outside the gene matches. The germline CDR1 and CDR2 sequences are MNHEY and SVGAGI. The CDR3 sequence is CASSPSGGNSYEQYF. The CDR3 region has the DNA TGTGCCAGCAGTCCTAGCGGGGGGAACTCCTACGAGCAGTACTTC.

CDR3 residues: CASSWGAGGLNEQFF. DNA for the CDR3: TGCGCCAGCAGCTGGGGGGCGGGAGGGCTCAATGAGCAGTTCTTC. The chain uses TRBV5-1 and TRBJ2-1, with 9 bases identical to TRBD2. The trim removed 3 bases at V and 6 bases at J, leaving 7 bases unmatched. This CDR3 region has 15 residues. Germline V lookup: CDR1 SGHRS, CDR2 YFSETQ.

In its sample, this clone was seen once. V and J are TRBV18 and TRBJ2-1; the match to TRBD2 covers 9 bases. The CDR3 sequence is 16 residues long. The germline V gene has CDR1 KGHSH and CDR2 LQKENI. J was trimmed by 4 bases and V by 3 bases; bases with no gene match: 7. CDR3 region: CASSPLAGVAYNEQFF. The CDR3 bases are TGTGCCAGCTCACCTTTAGCGGGAGTAGCTTACAATGAGCAGTTCTTC.

The CDR3, as DNA: TGTGCCAGCAGCTTAGAATCAGGATTGCGAGAGCAGTACTTC. It translates to CASSLESGLREQYF. J is TRBJ2-7 and V is TRBV7-9; the D is unclear. Trimming took off 1 base at V and 7 bases at J, with 14 bases between the two ends. The germline CDR1 and CDR2 sequences are SEHNR and FQNEAQ (reference sequence). The CDR3 totals 14 residues.

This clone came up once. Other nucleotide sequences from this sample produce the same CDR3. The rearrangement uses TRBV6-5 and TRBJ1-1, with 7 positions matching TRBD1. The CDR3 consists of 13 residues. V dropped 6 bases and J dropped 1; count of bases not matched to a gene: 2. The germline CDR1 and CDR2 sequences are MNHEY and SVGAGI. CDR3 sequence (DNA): TGTGCCAGCAGCCGACAGGGGAACACTGAAGCTTTCTTT. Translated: CASSRQGNTEAFF.

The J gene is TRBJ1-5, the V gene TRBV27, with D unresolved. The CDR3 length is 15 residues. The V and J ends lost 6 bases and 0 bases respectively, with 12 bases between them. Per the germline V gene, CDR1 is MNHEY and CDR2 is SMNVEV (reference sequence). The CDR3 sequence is CASSPVINSNQPQHF. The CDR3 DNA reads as TGTGCCAGCAGCCCTGTAATAAATAGCAATCAGCCCCAGCATTTT.

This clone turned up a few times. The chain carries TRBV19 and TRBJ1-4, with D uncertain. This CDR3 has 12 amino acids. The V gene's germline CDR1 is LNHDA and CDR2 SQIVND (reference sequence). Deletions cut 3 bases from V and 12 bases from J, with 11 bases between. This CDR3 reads CASSIEGGQLFF. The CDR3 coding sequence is TGTGCCAGTAGTATCGAGGGAGGACAACTGTTTTTT.

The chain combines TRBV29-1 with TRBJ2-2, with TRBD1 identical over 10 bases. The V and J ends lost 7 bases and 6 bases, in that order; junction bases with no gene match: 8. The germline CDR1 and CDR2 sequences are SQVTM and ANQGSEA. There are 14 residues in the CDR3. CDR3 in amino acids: CSAKGQGTAGELFF. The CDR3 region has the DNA TGCAGCGCAAAGGGACAGGGGACGGCCGGGGAGCTGTTTTTT.

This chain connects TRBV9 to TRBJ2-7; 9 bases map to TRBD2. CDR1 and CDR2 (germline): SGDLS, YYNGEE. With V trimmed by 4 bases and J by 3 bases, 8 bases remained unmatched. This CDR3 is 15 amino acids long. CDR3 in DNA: TGTGCCAGCAGCCCAAGGCTAGCGGGAAACTACGAGCAGTACTTC. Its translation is CASSPRLAGNYEQYF.

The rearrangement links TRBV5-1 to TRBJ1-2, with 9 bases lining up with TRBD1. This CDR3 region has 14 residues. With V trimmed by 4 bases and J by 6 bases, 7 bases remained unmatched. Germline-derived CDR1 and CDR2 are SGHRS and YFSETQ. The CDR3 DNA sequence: TGCGCCAGCAGCGTACAGGGGGCTGGCGATGGCTACACCTTC. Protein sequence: CASSVQGAGDGYTF.

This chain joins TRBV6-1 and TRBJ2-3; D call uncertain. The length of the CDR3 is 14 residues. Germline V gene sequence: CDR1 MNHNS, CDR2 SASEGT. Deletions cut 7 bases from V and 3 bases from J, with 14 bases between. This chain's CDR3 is CASTRSVGTDTQYF. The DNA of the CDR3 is TGTGCCAGCACTAGATCGGTCGGGACAGATACGCAGTATTTT.

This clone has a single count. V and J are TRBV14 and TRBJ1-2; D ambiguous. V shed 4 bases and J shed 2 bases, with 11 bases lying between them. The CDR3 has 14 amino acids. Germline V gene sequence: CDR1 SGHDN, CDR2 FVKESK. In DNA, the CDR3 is TGTGCCAGCAGCCGGTTGGGCGAGAACTATGGCTACACCTTC. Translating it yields CASSRLGENYGYTF.

As DNA, the CDR3 is TGCGCCAGCAGCTTGGGGGTTAGCGGGGACACGCGGGAAGAGACCCAGTACTTC. It encodes CASSLGVSGDTREETQYF. This chain links TRBV5-1 with TRBJ2-5; 8 nucleotides agree with TRBD2. The CDR3 covers 18 residues. Germline-derived CDR1 and CDR2 are SGHRS and YFSETQ. V gave up 0 bases and J gave up 3 bases; unmatched junction bases: 13.

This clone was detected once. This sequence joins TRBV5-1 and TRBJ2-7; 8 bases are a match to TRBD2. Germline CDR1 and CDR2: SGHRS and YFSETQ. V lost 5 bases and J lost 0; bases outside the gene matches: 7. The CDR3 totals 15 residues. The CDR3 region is CASRILAGSSYEQYF. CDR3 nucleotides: TGCGCCAGCAGGATTTTAGCGGGGAGCTCCTACGAGCAGTACTTC.

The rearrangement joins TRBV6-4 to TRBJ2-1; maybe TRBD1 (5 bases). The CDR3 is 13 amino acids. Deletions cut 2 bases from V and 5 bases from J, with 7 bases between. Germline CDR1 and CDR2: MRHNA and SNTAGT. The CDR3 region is CASSDRGNNEQFF. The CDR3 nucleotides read TGTGCCAGCAGTGACAGGGGAAACAATGAGCAGTTCTTC.

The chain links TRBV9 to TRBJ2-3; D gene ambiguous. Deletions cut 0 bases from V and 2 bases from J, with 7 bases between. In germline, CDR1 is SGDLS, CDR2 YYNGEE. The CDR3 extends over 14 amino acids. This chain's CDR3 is CASSVGAATDTQYF. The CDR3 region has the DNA TGTGCCAGCAGCGTAGGGGCAGCCACAGATACGCAGTATTTT.

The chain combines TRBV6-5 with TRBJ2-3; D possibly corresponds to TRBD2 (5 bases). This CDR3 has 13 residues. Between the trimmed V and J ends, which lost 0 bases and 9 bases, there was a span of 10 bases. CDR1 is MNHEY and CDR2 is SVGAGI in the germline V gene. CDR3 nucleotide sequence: TGTGCCAGCAGTTACTCGAAGGAGCGGACGCAGTATTTT. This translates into CASSYSKERTQYF.